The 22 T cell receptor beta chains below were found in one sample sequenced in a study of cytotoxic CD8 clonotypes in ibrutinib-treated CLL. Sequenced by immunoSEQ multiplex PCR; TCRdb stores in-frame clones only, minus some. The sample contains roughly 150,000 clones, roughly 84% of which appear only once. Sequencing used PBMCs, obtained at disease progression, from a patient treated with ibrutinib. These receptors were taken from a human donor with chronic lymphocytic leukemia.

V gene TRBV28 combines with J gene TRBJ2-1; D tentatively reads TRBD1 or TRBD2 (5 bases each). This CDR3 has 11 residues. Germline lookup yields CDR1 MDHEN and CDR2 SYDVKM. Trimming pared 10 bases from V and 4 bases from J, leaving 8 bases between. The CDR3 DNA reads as TGTGCCACCGGGGCGTACAATGAGCAGTTCTTC. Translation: CATGAYNEQFF.

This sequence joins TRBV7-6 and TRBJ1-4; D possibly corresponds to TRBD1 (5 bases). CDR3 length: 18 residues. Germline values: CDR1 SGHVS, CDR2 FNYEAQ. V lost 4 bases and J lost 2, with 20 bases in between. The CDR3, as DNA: TGTGCCAGCAGCTCTGGAGAGAAAGGGGCACCCACTAATGAAAAACTGTTTTTT. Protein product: CASSSGEKGAPTNEKLFF.

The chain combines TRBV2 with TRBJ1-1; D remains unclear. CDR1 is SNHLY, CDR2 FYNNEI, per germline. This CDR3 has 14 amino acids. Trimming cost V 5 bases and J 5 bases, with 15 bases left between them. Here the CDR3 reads CASSPPIVWTEAFF. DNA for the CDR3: TGTGCCAGCAGTCCCCCGATCGTATGGACTGAAGCTTTCTTT.

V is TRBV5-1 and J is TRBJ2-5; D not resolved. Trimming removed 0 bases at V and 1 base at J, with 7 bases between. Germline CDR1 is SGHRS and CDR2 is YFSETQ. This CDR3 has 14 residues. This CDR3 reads CASSLDGTQETQYF. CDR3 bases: TGCGCCAGCAGCTTGGACGGAACCCAAGAGACCCAGTACTTC.

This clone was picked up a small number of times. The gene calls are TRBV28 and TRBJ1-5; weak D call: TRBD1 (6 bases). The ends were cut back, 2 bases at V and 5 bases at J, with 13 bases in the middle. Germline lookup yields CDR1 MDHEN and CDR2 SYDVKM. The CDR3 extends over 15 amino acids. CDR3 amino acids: CASSLQTGRYQPQHF. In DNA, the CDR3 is TGTGCCAGCAGTTTACAGACAGGTCGCTATCAGCCCCAGCATTTT. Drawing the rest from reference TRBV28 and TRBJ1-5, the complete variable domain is DVKVTQSSRYLVKRTGEKVFLECVQDMDHENMFWYRQDPGLGLRLIYFSYDVKMKEKGDIPEGYSVSREKKERFSLILESASTNQTSMYLCASSLQTGRYQPQHFGDGTRLSIL.

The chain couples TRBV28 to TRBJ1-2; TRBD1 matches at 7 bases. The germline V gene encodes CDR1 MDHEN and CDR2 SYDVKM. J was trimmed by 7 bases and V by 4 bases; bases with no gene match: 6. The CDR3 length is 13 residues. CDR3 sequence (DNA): TGTGCCAGCAGTTCCGACAGGGCGCGTGGCTACACCTTC. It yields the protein CASSSDRARGYTF.

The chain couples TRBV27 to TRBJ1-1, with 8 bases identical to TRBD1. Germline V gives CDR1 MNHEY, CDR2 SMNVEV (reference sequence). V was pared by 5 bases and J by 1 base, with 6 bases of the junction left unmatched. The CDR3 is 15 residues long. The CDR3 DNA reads TGTGCCAGCAGTCCCCTGGGACAGGCGAACACTGAAGCTTTCTTT. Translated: CASSPLGQANTEAFF.

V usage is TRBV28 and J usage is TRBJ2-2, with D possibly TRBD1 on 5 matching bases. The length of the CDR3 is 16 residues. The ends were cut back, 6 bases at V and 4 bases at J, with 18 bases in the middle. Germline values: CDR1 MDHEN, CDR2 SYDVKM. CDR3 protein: CASRRLVGRSTGELFF. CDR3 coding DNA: TGTGCCAGCAGGCGGCTGGTGGGGCGGAGCACCGGGGAGCTGTTTTTT. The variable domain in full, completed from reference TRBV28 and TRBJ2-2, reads DVKVTQSSRYLVKRTGEKVFLECVQDMDHENMFWYRQDPGLGLRLIYFSYDVKMKEKGDIPEGYSVSREKKERFSLILESASTNQTSMYLCASRRLVGRSTGELFFGEGSRLTVL.

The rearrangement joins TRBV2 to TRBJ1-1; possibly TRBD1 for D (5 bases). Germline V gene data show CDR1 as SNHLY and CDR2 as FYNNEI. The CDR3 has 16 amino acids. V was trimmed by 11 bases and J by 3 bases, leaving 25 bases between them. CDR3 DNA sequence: TGTGCCGGGGGAAAAACGGGACTCTGGTCACACACTGAAGCTTTCTTT. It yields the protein CAGGKTGLWSHTEAFF.

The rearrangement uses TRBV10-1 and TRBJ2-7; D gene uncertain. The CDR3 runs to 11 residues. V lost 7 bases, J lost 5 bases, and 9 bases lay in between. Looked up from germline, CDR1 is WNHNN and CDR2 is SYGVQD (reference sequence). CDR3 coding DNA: TGCGCCAGCAAACGGTGGGACGAGCAGTACTTC. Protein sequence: CASKRWDEQYF.

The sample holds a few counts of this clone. The chain's CDR3 is CAISDSGATEAFF. CDR3 DNA: TGTGCCATCAGTGATTCCGGGGCCACTGAAGCTTTCTTT. The chain uses TRBV10-3 and TRBJ1-1; TRBD1 might be the D (5 bases). V was trimmed by 3 bases and J by 4 bases, leaving 9 bases between them. This CDR3 spans 13 amino acids. Germline-derived CDR1 and CDR2 are ENHRY and SYGVKD.

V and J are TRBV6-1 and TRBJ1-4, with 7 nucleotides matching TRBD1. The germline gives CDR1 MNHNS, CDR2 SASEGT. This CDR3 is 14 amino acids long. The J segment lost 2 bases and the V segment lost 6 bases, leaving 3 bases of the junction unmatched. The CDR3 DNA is TGTGCCAGCAGACCGGGACAGACTAATGAAAAACTGTTTTTT. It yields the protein CASRPGQTNEKLFF.

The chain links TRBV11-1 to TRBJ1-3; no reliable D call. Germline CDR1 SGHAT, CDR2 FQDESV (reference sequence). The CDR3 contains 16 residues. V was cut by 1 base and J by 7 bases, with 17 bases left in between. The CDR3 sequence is CASSLDRRPGGNTIYF. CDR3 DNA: TGTGCCAGCAGCTTAGACCGGCGGCCTGGTGGTAACACCATATATTTT. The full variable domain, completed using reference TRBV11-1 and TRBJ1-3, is EAEVAQSPRYKITEKSQAVAFWCDPISGHATLYWYRQILGQGPELLVQFQDESVVDDSQLPKDRFSAERLKGVDSTLKIQPAELGDSAMYLCASSLDRRPGGNTIYFGEGSWLTVV.

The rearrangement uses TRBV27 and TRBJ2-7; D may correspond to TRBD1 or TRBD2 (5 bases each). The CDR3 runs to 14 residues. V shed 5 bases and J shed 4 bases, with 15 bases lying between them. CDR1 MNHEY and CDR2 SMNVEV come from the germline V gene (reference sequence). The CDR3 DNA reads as TGTGCCAGCAGTCTCGACTACCGACAGTACGAGCAGTACTTC. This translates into CASSLDYRQYEQYF.

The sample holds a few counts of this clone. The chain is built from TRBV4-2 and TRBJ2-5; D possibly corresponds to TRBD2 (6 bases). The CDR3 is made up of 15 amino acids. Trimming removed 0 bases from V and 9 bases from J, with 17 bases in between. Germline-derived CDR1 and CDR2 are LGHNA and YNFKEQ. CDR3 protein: CASSQEGTEGAAQYF. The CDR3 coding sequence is TGTGCCAGCAGCCAAGAGGGGACGGAGGGCGCGGCCCAGTACTTC.

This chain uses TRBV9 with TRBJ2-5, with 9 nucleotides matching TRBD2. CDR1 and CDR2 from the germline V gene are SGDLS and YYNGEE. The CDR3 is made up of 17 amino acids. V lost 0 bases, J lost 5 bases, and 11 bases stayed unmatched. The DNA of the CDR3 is TGTGCCAGCAGCGTAGAAGGTAGCGGGAGTGGGTGGGAGACCCAGTACTTC. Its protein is CASSVEGSGSGWETQYF.

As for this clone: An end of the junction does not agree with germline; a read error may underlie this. This CDR3 reads CASSWSSSNEQFF. CDR3 coding DNA: TGTGCCAGCAGCTGGAGCTCCTCCAATGAGCAGTTCTTC. The chain is built from TRBV7-9 and TRBJ2-1; the D is unclear. Germline V gives CDR1 SEHNR, CDR2 FQNEAQ (reference sequence). The CDR3 is made up of 13 amino acids. Full variable domain (missing parts from reference TRBV7-9 and TRBJ2-1): DTGVSQNPRHKITKRGQNVTFRCDPISEHNRLYWYRQTLGQGPEFLTYFQNEAQLEKSRLLSDRFSAERPKGSFSTLEIQRTEQGDSAMYLCASSWSSSNEQFFGPGTRLTVL.

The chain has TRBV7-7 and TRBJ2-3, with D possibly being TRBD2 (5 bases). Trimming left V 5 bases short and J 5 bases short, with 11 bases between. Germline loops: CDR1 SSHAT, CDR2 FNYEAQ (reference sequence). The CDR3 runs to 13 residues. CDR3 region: CASSPDRGDTQYF. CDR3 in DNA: TGTGCCAGCAGCCCGGACCGGGGAGATACGCAGTATTTT.

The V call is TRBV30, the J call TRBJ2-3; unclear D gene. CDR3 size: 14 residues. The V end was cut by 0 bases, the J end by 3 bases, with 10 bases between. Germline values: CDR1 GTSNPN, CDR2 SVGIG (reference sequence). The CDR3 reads CAWSVLWGTDTQYF. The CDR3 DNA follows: TGTGCCTGGAGTGTACTGTGGGGTACAGATACGCAGTATTTT.

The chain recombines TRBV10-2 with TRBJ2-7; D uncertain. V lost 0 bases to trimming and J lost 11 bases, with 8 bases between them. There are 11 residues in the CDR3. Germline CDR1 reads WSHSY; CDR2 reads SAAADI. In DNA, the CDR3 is TGCGCCAGCAGTGAGTCAACTGTCGAGTACTTC. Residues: CASSESTVEYF.

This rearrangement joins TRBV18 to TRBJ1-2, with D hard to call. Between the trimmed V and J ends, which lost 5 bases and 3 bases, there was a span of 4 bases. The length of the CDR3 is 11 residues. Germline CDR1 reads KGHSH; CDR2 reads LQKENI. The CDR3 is CASSSDYGYTF. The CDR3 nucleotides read TGTGCCAGCTCATCAGACTATGGCTACACCTTC.

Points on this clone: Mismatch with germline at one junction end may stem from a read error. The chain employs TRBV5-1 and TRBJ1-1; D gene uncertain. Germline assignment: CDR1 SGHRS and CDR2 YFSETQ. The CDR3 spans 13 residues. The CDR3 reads CASSLGSDTEAFF. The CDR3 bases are TGCGCCAGCAGTTTGGGGAGTGACACTGAAGCTTTCTTT. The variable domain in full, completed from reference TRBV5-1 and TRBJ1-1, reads KAGVTQTPRYLIKTRGQQVTLSCSPISGHRSVSWYQQTPGQGLQFLFEYFSETQRNKGNFPGRFSGRQFSNSRSEMNVSTLELGDSALYLCASSLGSDTEAFFGQGTRLTVV.